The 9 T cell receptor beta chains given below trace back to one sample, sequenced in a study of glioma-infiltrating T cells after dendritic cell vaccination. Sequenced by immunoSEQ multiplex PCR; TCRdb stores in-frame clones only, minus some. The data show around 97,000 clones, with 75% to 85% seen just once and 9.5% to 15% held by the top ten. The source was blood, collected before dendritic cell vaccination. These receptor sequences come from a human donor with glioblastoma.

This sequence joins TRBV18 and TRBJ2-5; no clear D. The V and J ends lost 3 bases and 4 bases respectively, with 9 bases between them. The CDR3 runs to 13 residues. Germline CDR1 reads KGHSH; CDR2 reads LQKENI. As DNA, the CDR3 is TGTGCCAGCTCACCGCCAAACTCAGAGACCCAGTACTTC. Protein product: CASSPPNSETQYF. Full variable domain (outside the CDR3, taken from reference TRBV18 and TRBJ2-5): NAGVMQNPRHLVRRRGQEARLRCSPMKGHSHVYWYRQLPEEGLKFMVYLQKENIIDESGMPKERFSAEFPKEGPSILRIQQVVRGDSAAYFCASSPPNSETQYFGPGTRLLVL.

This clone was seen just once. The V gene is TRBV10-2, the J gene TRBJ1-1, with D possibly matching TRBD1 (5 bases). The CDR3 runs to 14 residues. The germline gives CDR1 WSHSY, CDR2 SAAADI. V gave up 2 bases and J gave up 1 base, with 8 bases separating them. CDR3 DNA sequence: TGCGCCAGCAGTGAGACGACAGCGAACACTGAAGCTTTCTTT. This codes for CASSETTANTEAFF.

CDR3 in amino acids: CASSLSISGVGNTIYF. As DNA, the CDR3 is TGCGCCAGCAGCTTGAGCATTTCGGGTGTCGGAAACACCATATATTTT. The rearrangement joins TRBV5-1 to TRBJ1-3; no clear D gene. The CDR3 length is 16 residues. Germline V CDR1 and CDR2: SGHRS, YFSETQ. Between the trimmed V and J ends, which lost 1 base and 4 bases, there was a span of 15 bases.

The CDR3 reads CASSLAAGRSYNEQFF. CDR3 bases: TGTGCCAGCAGCTTGGCCGCGGGGAGAAGCTACAATGAGCAGTTCTTC. The genes are TRBV5-4 and TRBJ2-1; D may be TRBD2 (6 bases). Trimming removed 0 bases at V and 3 bases at J, with 13 bases between. CDR3 length: 16 amino acids. From germline, CDR1 is SGHNT and CDR2 YYREEE (reference sequence).

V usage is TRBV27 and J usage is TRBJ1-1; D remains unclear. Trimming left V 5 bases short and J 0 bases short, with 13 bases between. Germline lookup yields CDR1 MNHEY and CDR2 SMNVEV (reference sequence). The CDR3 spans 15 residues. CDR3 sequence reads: CASSQAGFMNTEAFF. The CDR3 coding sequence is TGTGCCAGCAGTCAGGCCGGTTTCATGAACACTGAAGCTTTCTTT.

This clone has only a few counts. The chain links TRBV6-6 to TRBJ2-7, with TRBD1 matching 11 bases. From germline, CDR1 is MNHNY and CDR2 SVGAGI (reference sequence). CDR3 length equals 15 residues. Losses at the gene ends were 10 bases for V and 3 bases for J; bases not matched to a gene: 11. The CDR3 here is CAIRNSGTGGYEQYF. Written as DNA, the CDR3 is TGTGCCATCAGAAATTCCGGGACAGGGGGCTACGAGCAGTACTTC.

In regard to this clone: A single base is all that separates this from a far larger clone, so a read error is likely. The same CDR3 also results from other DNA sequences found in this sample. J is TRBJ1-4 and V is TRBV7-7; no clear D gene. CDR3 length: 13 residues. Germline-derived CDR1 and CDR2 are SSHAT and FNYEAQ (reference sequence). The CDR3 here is CASSPSPGEKLFF. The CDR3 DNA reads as TGTGCTAGCAGCCCGAGCCCGGGTGAAAAACTGTTTTTT.

CDR3: CASSFGTSGASLNEQFF. CDR3 nucleotide sequence: TGTGCCAGCAGCTTTGGGACTAGCGGGGCTTCTCTCAATGAGCAGTTCTTC. This chain uses TRBV11-2 with TRBJ2-1, with 13 bases lining up with TRBD2. Germline trimming cut 3 bases from V and 6 bases from J; bases unmatched to any gene: 8. The germline V gene has CDR1 SGHAT and CDR2 FQNNGV. The CDR3 has 17 amino acids.

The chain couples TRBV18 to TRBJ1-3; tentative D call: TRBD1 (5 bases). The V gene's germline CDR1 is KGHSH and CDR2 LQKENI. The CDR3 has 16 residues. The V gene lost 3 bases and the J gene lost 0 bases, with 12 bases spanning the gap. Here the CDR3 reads CASSPTTDSSGNTIYF. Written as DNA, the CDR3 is TGTGCCAGCTCACCGACGACAGACAGCTCTGGAAACACCATATATTTT.